Only a few counts were recorded for the clone carrying this T cell receptor beta chain. Its specificity is unknown. Reverse transcription of extracted RNA yielded cDNA, which provided the sequencing template. The protocol was immunoSEQ multiplex PCR, while the TCRdb copy is restricted to in-frame clones and leaves out a portion. The sample carries under 130,000 clones, roughly half recorded once. The data stem from a study of CD8+ T cells in alopecia areata. Study outcomes and limitations: Higher clonality and more expanded CD8+ clones appeared in lesional than normal scalp.

V lost 3 bases, J lost 2 bases, and 6 bases stayed unmatched. Germline V lookup: CDR1 LGHNA, CDR2 YNFKEQ. The CDR3 runs 15 residues. The chain recombines TRBV4-2 with TRBJ2-7; TRBD1 matches at 8 bases. The source material was CD4+ T cells sorted from blood. This sequence was found in a human donor in good health. The CDR3 DNA reads TGTGCCAGCAGCCATTCGACAGGGGCCCCCTACGAGCAGTACTTC. This codes for CASSHSTGAPYEQYF.